This T cell receptor (beta chain) was sequenced during a study of cytomegalovirus exposure and HLA in healthy donors. The CDR3 runs to 14 residues. Trimming left V 1 base short and J 2 bases short, with 9 bases between. The V gene's germline CDR1 is SGHVS and CDR2 FQNEAQ. Vbeta (60) and Jbeta (13) primers were used in the PCR. Generated by immunoSEQ multiplex PCR, the TCRdb table keeps only in-frame clones and is missing some. This table holds under 130,000 clones, 66% found once. The receptor was derived from a woman between 45 and 60 years old in good health and CMV-seronegative. The sample consisted of PBMCs. The V and J genes are TRBV7-8 and TRBJ2-7; TRBD1 is a possible D gene (6 bases). For the CDR3, the DNA is TGTGCCAGCAGCTTAGGGACAGCAACCTACGAGCAGTACTTC. This sequence encodes CASSLGTATYEQYF.